This record looks at one TCR beta chain sequence and its context. V lost 0 bases to trimming and J lost 8 bases, with 8 bases between them. Germline V lookup: CDR1 SEHNR, CDR2 FQNEAQ (reference sequence). The CDR3 consists of 12 residues. The data stem from a study of T cell changes during pregnancy in multiple sclerosis. Sequencing used immunoSEQ multiplex PCR; TCRdb keeps in-frame clones, though not all of them. The sample holds over 50,000 clones, 85% to 90% seen once. The receptor's source is a human donor whose cells served as feeder cells for cultures in a pregnancy study. Sequencing was performed on peripheral blood from another person, used as feeder cells. The genes are TRBV7-9 and TRBJ2-7; D gene uncertain. In DNA, the CDR3 is TGTGCCAGCAGCTTAGCGGCAAATCAGCAGTACTTC. As protein: CASSLAANQQYF.